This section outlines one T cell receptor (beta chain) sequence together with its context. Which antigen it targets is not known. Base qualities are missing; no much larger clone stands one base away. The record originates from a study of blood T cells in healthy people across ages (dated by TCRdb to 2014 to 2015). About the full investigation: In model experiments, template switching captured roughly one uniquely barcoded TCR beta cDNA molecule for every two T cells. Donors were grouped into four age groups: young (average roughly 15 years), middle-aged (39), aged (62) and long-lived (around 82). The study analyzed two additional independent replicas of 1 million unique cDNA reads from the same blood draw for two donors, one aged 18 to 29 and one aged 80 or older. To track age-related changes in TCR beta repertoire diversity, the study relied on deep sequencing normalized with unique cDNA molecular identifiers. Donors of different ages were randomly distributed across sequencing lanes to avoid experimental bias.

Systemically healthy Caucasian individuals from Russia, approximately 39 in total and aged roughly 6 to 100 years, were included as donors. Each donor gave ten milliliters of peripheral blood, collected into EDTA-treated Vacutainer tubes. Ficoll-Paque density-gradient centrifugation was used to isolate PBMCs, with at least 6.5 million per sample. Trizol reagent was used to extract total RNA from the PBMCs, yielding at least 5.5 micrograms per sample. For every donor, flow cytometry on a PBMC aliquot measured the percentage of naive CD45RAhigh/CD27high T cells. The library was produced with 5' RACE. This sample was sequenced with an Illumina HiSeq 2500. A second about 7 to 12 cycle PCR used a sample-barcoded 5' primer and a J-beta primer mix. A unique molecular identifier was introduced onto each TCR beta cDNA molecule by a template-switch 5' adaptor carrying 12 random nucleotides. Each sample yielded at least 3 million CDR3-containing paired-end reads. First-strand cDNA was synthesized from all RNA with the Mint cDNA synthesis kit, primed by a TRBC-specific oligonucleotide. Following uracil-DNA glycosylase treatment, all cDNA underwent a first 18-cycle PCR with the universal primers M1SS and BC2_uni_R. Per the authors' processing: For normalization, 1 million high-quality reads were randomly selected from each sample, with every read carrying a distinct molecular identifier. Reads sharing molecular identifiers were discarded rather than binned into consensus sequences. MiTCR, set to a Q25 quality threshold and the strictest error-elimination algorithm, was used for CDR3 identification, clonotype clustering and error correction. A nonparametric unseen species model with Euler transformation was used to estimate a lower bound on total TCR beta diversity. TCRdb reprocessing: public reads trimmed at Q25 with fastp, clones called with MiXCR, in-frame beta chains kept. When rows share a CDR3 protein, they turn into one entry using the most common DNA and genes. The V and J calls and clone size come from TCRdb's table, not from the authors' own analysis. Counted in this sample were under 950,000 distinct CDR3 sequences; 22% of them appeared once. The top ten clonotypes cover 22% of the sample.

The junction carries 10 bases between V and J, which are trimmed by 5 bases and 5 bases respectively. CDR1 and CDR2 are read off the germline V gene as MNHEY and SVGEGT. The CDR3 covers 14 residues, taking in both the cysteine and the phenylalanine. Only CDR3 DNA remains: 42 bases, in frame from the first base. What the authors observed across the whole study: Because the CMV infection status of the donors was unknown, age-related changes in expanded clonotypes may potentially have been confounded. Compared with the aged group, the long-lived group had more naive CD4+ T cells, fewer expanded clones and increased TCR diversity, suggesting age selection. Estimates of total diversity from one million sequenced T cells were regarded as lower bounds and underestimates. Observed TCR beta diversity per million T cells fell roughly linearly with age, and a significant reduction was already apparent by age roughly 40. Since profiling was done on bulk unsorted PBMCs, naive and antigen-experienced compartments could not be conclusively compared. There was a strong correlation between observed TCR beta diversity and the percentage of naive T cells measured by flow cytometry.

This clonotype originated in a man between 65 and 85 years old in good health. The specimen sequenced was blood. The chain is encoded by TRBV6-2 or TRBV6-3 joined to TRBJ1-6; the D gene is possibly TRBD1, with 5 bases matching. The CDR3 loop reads CASSRDFDNSPLHF. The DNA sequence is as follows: TGTGCCAGCAGTCGGGACTTTGATAATTCACCCCTCCACTTT.